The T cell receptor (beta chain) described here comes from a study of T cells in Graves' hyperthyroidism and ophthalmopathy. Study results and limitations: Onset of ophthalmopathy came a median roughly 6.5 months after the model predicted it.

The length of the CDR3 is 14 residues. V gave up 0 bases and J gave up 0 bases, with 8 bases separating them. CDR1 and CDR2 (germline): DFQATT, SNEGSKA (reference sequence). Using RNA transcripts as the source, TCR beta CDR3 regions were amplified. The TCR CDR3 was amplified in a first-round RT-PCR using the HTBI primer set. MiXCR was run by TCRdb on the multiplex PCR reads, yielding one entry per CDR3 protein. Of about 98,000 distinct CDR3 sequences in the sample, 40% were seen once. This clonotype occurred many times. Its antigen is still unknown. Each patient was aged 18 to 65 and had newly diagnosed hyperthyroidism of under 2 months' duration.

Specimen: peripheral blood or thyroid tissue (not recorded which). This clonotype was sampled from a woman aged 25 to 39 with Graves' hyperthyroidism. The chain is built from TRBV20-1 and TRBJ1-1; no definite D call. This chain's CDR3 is CSAREERLNTEAFF. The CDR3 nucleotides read TGCAGTGCTAGAGAGGAACGTTTGAACACTGAAGCTTTCTTT.